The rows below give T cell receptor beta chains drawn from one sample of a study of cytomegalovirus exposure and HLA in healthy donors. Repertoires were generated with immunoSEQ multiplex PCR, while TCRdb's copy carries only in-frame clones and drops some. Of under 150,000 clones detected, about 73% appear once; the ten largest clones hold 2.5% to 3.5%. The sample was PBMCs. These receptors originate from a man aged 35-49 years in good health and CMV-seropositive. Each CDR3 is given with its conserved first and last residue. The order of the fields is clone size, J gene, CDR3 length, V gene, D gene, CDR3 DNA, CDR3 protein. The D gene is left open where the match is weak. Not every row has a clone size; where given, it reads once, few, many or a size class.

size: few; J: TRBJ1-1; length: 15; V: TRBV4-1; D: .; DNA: TGCGCCAGCAGTCCTTCGACAAAAAGCAACACTGAAGCTTTCTTT; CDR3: CASSPSTKSNTEAFF
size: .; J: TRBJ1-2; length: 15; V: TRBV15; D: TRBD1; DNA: TGTGCCACCAGCAGCGGACAGGGTAGGAGCTATGGCTACACCTTC; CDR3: CATSSGQGRSYGYTF
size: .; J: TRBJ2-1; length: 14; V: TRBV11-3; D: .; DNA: TGTGCCAGCAGCTTAGCGGGAGTGTACAATGAGCAGTTCTTC; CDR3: CASSLAGVYNEQFF
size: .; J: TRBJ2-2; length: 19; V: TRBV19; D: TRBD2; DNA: TGTGCCAGTAGTGCAGCGGGACTAGCGGGAGACGGGAACACCGGGGAGCTGTTTTTT; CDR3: CASSAAGLAGDGNTGELFF
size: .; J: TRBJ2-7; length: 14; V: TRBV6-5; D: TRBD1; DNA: TGTGCCAGCAGTTTTCGGACAGGAACCTACGAGCAGTACTTC; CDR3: CASSFRTGTYEQYF
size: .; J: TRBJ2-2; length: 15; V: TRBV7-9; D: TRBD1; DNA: TGTGCCAGCAGCTGGAGACAGGGTGCGGCCGGGGAGCTGTTTTTT; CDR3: CASSWRQGAAGELFF
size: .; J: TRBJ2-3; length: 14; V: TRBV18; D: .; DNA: TGTGCCAGCTCTCCAGGGGGGTCGACAGATACGCAGTATTTT; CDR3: CASSPGGSTDTQYF
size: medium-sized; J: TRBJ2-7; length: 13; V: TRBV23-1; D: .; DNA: TGCGCCAGCAGTCAGCGGGGTGATTACGAGCAGTACTTC; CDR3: CASSQRGDYEQYF
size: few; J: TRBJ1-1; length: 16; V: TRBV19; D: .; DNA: TGTGCCAGTAGTATAGTCGGGGGGGCGGACAACACTGAAGCTTTCTTT; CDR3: CASSIVGGADNTEAFF
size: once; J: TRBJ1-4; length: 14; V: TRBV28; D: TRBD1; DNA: TGTGCCAGCAGAGTACAGGGGGAAAATGAAAAACTGTTTTTT; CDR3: CASRVQGENEKLFF
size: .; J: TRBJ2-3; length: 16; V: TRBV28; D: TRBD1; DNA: TGTGCCAGCAGTGCCCAGGGGGCGACACTCACAGATACGCAGTATTTT; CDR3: CASSAQGATLTDTQYF
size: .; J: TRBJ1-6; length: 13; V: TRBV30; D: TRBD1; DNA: TGTGCCTCTAAGACAGGGTCGGGCTCACCCCTCCACTTT; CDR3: CASKTGSGSPLHF
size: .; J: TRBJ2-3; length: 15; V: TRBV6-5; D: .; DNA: TGTGCCAGCAGAACGGGACTTCTTAGCACAGATACGCAGTATTTT; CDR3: CASRTGLLSTDTQYF
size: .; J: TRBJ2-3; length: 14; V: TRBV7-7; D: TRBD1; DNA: TGTGCCAGCAGCCTGGGACAGAGCACAGATACGCAGTATTTT; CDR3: CASSLGQSTDTQYF
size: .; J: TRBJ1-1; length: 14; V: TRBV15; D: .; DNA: TGTGCCACCAGCAGAGATGTAGGGGGGGGCCAAGCTTTCTTT; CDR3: CATSRDVGGGQAFF
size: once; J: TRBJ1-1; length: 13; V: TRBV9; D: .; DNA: TGTGCCAGCAGCGTAACGGGGAACACTGAAGCTTTCTTT; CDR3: CASSVTGNTEAFF
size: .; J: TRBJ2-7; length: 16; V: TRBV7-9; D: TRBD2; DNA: TGTTCCAGCAGCTTAGTAGGTAGTAGCGGGAGATCCGAGCAGTACTTC; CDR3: CSSSLVGSSGRSEQYF
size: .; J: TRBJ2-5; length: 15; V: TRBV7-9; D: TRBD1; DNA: TGTGCCAGCAGCTCTATGGGACAGCCCCGAGAGACCCAGTACTTC; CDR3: CASSSMGQPRETQYF
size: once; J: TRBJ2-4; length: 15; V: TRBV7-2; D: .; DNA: TGTGCCAGCAGCTTATCCAGGGGAGCCAAAAACATTCAGTACTTC; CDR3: CASSLSRGAKNIQYF
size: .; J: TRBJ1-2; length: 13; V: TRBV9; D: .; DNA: TGTGCCAGCAGCGTAGGAGGGAAGGATGGCTACACCTTC; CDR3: CASSVGGKDGYTF
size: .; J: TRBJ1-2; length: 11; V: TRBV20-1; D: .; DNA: TGCAGTGCTAGAGGGGGCCACACTAACACCTTC; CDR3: CSARGGHTNTF
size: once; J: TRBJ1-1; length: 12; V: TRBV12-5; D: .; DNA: TGTGCTAGTGGGCCACAGGGAACTGAAGCTTTCTTT; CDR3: CASGPQGTEAFF
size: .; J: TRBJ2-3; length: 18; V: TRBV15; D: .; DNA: TGTGCCACCAGCAGAGCCCAAAACAGGGTGTCGGGCACAGATACGCAGTATTTT; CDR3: CATSRAQNRVSGTDTQYF
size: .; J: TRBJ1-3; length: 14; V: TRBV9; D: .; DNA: TGTGCCAGCAGCGCCGGACTCTCTGGAAACACCATATATTTT; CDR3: CASSAGLSGNTIYF
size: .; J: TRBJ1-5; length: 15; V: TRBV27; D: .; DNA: TGTGCCAGCAGTCCGACACAGGGCCCTAATCAGCCCCAGCATTTT; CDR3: CASSPTQGPNQPQHF
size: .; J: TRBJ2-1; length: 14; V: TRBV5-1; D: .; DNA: TGCGCCAGCAGCTCAACAGGGACCTTCAATGAGCAGTTCTTC; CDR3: CASSSTGTFNEQFF
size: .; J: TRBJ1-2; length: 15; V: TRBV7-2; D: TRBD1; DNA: TGTGCCAGCAGTTTAGAGTACAGGGGAGGCTATGGCTACACCTTC; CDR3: CASSLEYRGGYGYTF
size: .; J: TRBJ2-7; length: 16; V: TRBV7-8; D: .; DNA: TGTGCCAGCAGCGATAGGAGGATGGCTCCCTCCTACGAGCAGTACTTC; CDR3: CASSDRRMAPSYEQYF